These 25 T cell receptor beta chains came from one sample sequenced in a study of T cell responses to AZD1222 COVID-19 vaccine (dated by TCRdb to the early 2020s). Read against the paper, the sample's time point label means: about 28 days (+/-7) after the second vaccine dose. The library was produced with the immunoSEQ multiplex PCR assay. As stored in TCRdb, this immuneACCESS dataset retains in-frame rearrangements with V and J assigned. A fraction of the clones does not appear; measured against another copy, unresolved V genes explain less than half of the discrepancy, and the remainder lacks a known reason. The sample yields about 120,000 clones; 87% were counted once. Jointly, the top ten make up 2.6% of the sample. The sequencing used peripheral blood, collected 28 days after the second AZD1222 dose. Receptors originate from an adult who received the AZD1222 COVID-19 vaccine.

The chain links TRBV4-1 to TRBJ1-1; a possible D gene is TRBD1 (6 bases). Germline V lookup: CDR1 MGHRA, CDR2 YSYEKL. V dropped 1 base and J dropped 1 base, with 13 bases sitting between them. The CDR3 sequence is 16 residues long. The CDR3 DNA follows: TGCGCCAGCAGCCAAGCCAACAGGGTAGGGAACACTGAAGCTTTCTTT. Its translation is CASSQANRVGNTEAFF.

V gene TRBV6-6 combines with J gene TRBJ1-5; perhaps TRBD1 as D (5 bases). V lost 6 bases to trimming and J lost 1 base, with 10 bases between them. Germline assignment: CDR1 MNHNY and CDR2 SVGAGI (reference sequence). The CDR3 totals 14 residues. The DNA of the CDR3 is TGTGCCAGCAGCATCGGGGGGAGCAATCAGCCCCAGCATTTT. It yields the protein CASSIGGSNQPQHF.

This chain uses TRBV25-1 with TRBJ1-1; D is uncertain. Trimming pared 2 bases from V and 5 bases from J, leaving 12 bases between. The CDR3 loop spans 14 amino acids. The germline CDR1 and CDR2 sequences are MGHDK and SYGVNS. Written as DNA, the CDR3 is TGTGCCAGCAGTGAACGTGGTGGTGGTACTGAAGCTTTCTTT. Its translation: CASSERGGGTEAFF.

The CDR3 bases are TGCAGCGTTGAAGAGGGGACAGGGATTAACACCGGGGAGCTGTTTTTT. Its translation: CSVEEGTGINTGELFF. V is TRBV29-1 and J is TRBJ2-2; 9 bases line up with TRBD1. The CDR3 has 16 amino acids. The J segment lost 2 bases and the V segment lost 0 bases, leaving 4 bases of the junction unmatched. The germline V gene encodes CDR1 SQVTM and CDR2 ANQGSEA.

This chain connects TRBV5-1 to TRBJ2-1, with D possibly matching TRBD2 (7 bases). Germline CDR1 and CDR2: SGHRS and YFSETQ. Trimming took off 2 bases at V and 8 bases at J, with 11 bases between the two ends. There are 13 residues in the CDR3. Written as DNA, the CDR3 is TGCGCCAGCAGCTTAGGGGGAGGGGATGAGCAGTTCTTC. The encoded protein is CASSLGGGDEQFF.

The chain links TRBV9 to TRBJ1-5; 10 positions match TRBD1. After removal of 4 bases from V and 6 bases from J, the junction contained 4 bases not matched to a gene. The CDR3 totals 14 residues. Germline V CDR1 and CDR2: SGDLS, YYNGEE. This CDR3 is CASSIGQGGQPQHF. Here the CDR3 DNA reads TGTGCCAGCAGCATCGGACAGGGGGGTCAGCCCCAGCATTTT. Supplemented by reference TRBV9 and TRBJ1-5, the full variable domain reads DSGVTQTPKHLITATGQRVTLRCSPRSGDLSVYWYQQSLDQGLQFLIQYYNGEERAKGNILERFSAQQFPDLHSELNLSSLELGDSALYFCASSIGQGGQPQHFGDGTRLSIL.

The chain combines TRBV11-2 with TRBJ2-2; 9 bases map to TRBD1. The germline CDR1 and CDR2 sequences are SGHAT and FQNNGV. With 1 base clipped from V and 3 bases from J, the junction kept 9 bases outside the gene matches. This CDR3 spans 18 amino acids. The CDR3 protein is CASSLGDRVWEDTGELFF. The CDR3 DNA reads TGTGCCAGCAGCTTAGGGGACAGGGTCTGGGAGGACACCGGGGAGCTGTTTTTT.

The chain joins TRBV5-6 to TRBJ2-2; D not certain. Trimming pared 4 bases from V and 3 bases from J, leaving 16 bases between. Germline CDR1 reads SGHDT; CDR2 reads YYEEEE. This CDR3 region has 16 residues. The CDR3 reads CASSAYRSVYTGELFF. The CDR3 DNA sequence: TGTGCCAGCAGCGCATACAGAAGCGTTTACACCGGGGAGCTGTTTTTT.

The rearrangement joins TRBV7-9 to TRBJ1-4; D is unclear. Germline CDR1 and CDR2: SEHNR and FQNEAQ (reference sequence). This CDR3 spans 14 amino acids. Trimming took 6 bases from V and 0 from J, leaving 8 bases between them. In DNA form, the CDR3 reads TGTGCCAGCAGTTACACGACAACTAATGAAAAACTGTTTTTT. Its protein product is CASSYTTTNEKLFF.

As for this clone: The same CDR3 can be traced to other DNA sequences in this sample. Here the CDR3 reads CASSFTDYGYTF. The CDR3, as DNA: TGTGCCAGCAGCTTTACGGACTATGGCTACACCTTC. The chain uses TRBV11-1 and TRBJ1-2; no firm D call. From germline, CDR1 is SGHAT and CDR2 FQDESV (reference sequence). The CDR3 has 12 amino acids. Trimming took 3 bases from V and 3 from J, leaving 5 bases between them.

This clone was found once. The chain links TRBV6-5 to TRBJ1-2, with D unclear. Between the trimmed V and J ends, which lost 6 bases and 0 bases, there was a span of 8 bases. From germline, CDR1 is MNHEY and CDR2 SVGAGI. This CDR3 comprises 13 residues. The DNA of the CDR3 is TGTGCCAGCAGCCGAACAGCTAACTATGGCTACACCTTC. It specifies CASSRTANYGYTF.

Only a few counts were recorded for this clone. This chain connects TRBV12-3 or TRBV12-4 to TRBJ2-1, with D possibly TRBD1 on 5 matching bases. This CDR3 is 13 amino acids long. V lost 7 bases and J 9 bases, leaving 16 bases between the germline ends. The CDR3 nucleotides read TGTGCCAGCATCCAGACAGTCCTGGGTGAGCAGTTCTTC. Translated, it gives CASIQTVLGEQFF.

This chain connects TRBV7-2 to TRBJ1-1; D unresolved. CDR3 length: 14 residues. V lost 3 bases, J lost 1 base, and 9 bases lay in between. Looked up from germline, CDR1 is SGHTA and CDR2 is FQGNSA. The DNA of the CDR3 is TGTGCCAGCAGCTTCGACGGAGCGAACACTGAAGCTTTCTTT. Its translation: CASSFDGANTEAFF.

V usage is TRBV6-5 and J usage is TRBJ1-6; perhaps TRBD1 as D (5 bases). V lost 6 bases, J lost 7 bases, and 16 bases lay in between. CDR1 and CDR2 from the germline V gene are MNHEY and SVGAGI. The CDR3 totals 15 residues. This CDR3 reads CASSPPGRGNSPLHF. CDR3 DNA sequence: TGTGCCAGCAGCCCCCCGGGACGGGGGAATTCACCCCTCCACTTT.

The sample holds one count of this clone. This chain uses TRBV9 with TRBJ2-2; weak D call: TRBD2 (6 bases). Trimming pared 1 base from V and 6 bases from J, leaving 16 bases between. CDR3 length: 16 residues. Germline-derived CDR1 and CDR2 are SGDLS and YYNGEE. DNA of the CDR3: TGTGCCAGCAGCGTAACTTCGGGTGGAGGGGCCGGGGAGCTGTTTTTT. The encoded protein is CASSVTSGGGAGELFF.

This clone was found once. This sequence joins TRBV27 and TRBJ2-1, with D unresolved. Germline CDR1 reads MNHEY; CDR2 reads SMNVEV (reference sequence). The ends were cut back, 4 bases at V and 1 base at J, with 5 bases in the middle. This CDR3 region has 13 residues. The DNA for the CDR3 is TGTGCCAGCAGTTCTAGGTCCTACAATGAGCAGTTCTTC. Amino acids: CASSSRSYNEQFF.

V and J are TRBV9 and TRBJ2-1, with 8 positions matching TRBD2. V lost 0 bases and J lost 4; bases outside the gene matches: 3. The germline gives CDR1 SGDLS, CDR2 YYNGEE. CDR3 length: 15 residues. CDR3 DNA: TGTGCCAGCAGCGTAGGACGGGGGGGATACAATGAGCAGTTCTTC. Its protein is CASSVGRGGYNEQFF.

The V and J genes are TRBV3-1 (or the pseudogene TRBV3-2) and TRBJ1-1, with no clear D. Trimming removed 0 bases from V and 3 bases from J, with 11 bases in between. This CDR3 contains 15 residues. Germline assignment: CDR1 LGHDT and CDR2 YNNKEL (reference sequence). The CDR3 DNA reads as TGTGCCAGCAGCCAAGATAAGGTCTTAGACACTGAAGCTTTCTTT. This sequence encodes CASSQDKVLDTEAFF.

V and J are TRBV28 and TRBJ1-3; 7 bases line up with TRBD1. Germline-derived CDR1 and CDR2 are MDHEN and SYDVKM. The V segment lost 6 bases and the J segment 3 bases; nucleotides outside the gene matches: 8. The CDR3 is made up of 15 amino acids. CDR3 protein: CASRIGQALGNTIYF. The CDR3 DNA follows: TGTGCCAGCAGAATTGGACAGGCCCTTGGAAACACCATATATTTT.

The chain couples TRBV3-1 (or the pseudogene TRBV3-2) to TRBJ2-1; possibly TRBD2 for D (7 bases). The CDR3 totals 12 residues. Trimming took 2 bases from V and 13 from J, leaving 12 bases between them. The germline V gene encodes CDR1 LGHDT and CDR2 YNNKEL (reference sequence). CDR3 DNA sequence: TGTGCCAGCAGCCAACGGGCGGGGGCACAGTTCTTC. Protein: CASSQRAGAQFF.

V usage is TRBV25-1 and J usage is TRBJ2-7; D is unresolved. V was clipped by 0 bases and J by 0 bases, with 9 bases between them. Germline V gene data show CDR1 as MGHDK and CDR2 as SYGVNS. The CDR3 covers 15 residues. In nucleotides, the CDR3 is TGTGCCAGCAGTGAATACTTACGGCCCTCCTACGAGCAGTACTTC. Residues: CASSEYLRPSYEQYF.

This clone was seen a single time. The V call is TRBV3-1 (or the pseudogene TRBV3-2), the J call TRBJ1-2; D call uncertain. The CDR3 is 14 residues long. The V end lost 0 bases, the J end lost 0 bases, and 5 bases lay between the germline ends. CDR1 and CDR2 from the germline V gene are LGHDT and YNNKEL (reference sequence). CDR3 in amino acids: CASSQEMANYGYTF. The CDR3 nucleotides are TGTGCCAGCAGCCAAGAGATGGCTAACTATGGCTACACCTTC.

V is TRBV5-1 and J is TRBJ2-2; D gene ambiguous. Germline V gene sequence: CDR1 SGHRS, CDR2 YFSETQ. The CDR3 consists of 13 residues. V dropped 1 base and J dropped 7 bases, with 8 bases sitting between them. Written as DNA, the CDR3 is TGCGCCAGCAGCTTGAGGGTCAGCGGGGAGCTGTTTTTT. Protein sequence: CASSLRVSGELFF.

The rearrangement joins TRBV11-2 to TRBJ2-1; 9 positions agree with TRBD2. Germline lookup yields CDR1 SGHAT and CDR2 FQNNGV. The CDR3 runs 17 residues. V shed 2 bases, J shed 2 bases, and the junction held 7 bases outside the gene matches. The CDR3 DNA sequence: TGTGCCAGCAGCTTACGGGGTAGCGGGGGTCCCTACAATGAGCAGTTCTTC. This encodes CASSLRGSGGPYNEQFF. Together with reference TRBV11-2 and TRBJ2-1, the CDR3 gives the full variable domain: EAGVAQSPRYKIIEKRQSVAFWCNPISGHATLYWYQQILGQGPKLLIQFQNNGVVDDSQLPKDRFSAERLKGVDSTLKIQPAKLEDSAVYLCASSLRGSGGPYNEQFFGPGTRLTVL.

The chain joins TRBV5-4 to TRBJ2-1; tentatively, D is TRBD1 or TRBD2 (6 bases each). V was cut by 4 bases and J by 7 bases, with 15 bases left in between. The CDR3 loop spans 14 amino acids. CDR1 and CDR2 (germline): SGHNT, YYREEE (reference sequence). The CDR3 spells CASSLMGGANEQFF. The CDR3, as DNA: TGTGCCAGCAGCCTGATGGGGGGCGCTAATGAGCAGTTCTTC.